This T cell receptor (beta chain) was recovered during a study of cytomegalovirus exposure and HLA in healthy donors. In nominal health when sampled, donors likely had unrecorded immune exposures nonetheless. CDR1 is SGHVS, CDR2 FQNEAQ, per germline. The V gene lost 0 bases and the J gene lost 4 bases, with 9 bases spanning the gap. The CDR3 contains 14 residues. Study observations and caveats: The classifier reportedly diagnosed cytomegalovirus status with high specificity and sensitivity.

It was with 60 Vbeta and 13 Jbeta primers that the PCR ran. In the original analysis: There were some 87 million unique TCR beta chains by a later count, and approximately 11 million of them were shared. Clones were sequenced by immunoSEQ multiplex PCR, and TCRdb holds only the in-frame ones, with some missing. V, J and clone size reflect that table, while D and trimming were determined from the DNA. The repertoire holds approximately 280,000 clones, with roughly 89% as singletons. Notes on this clone: Its antigen is as yet unknown.

The sample taken for sequencing was PBMCs. This clonotype was sampled from a middle-aged man in good health and CMV-seropositive. The chain is built from TRBV7-8 and TRBJ2-5; possibly TRBD1 for D (5 bases). The CDR3 region has the DNA TGTGCCAGCAGCTTAGCGATGGGGCTAGAGACCCAGTACTTC. Translated, it gives CASSLAMGLETQYF.